This T cell receptor (beta chain) was recovered during a study of shared clonotypes between healthy human individuals. Terminally differentiated effector memory CD45RA+ cells were left out of the naive CD8 fraction, which was CD45RO-negative and positively selected for CCR7. Here immunoSEQ multiplex PCR was the method, and the copy in TCRdb shows in-frame clones only, minus some. In the table there are nearly 2 million clones, about 95% of which are singletons. Germline V gives CDR1 MDHEN, CDR2 SYDVKM. V was cut by 2 bases and J by 4 bases, with 9 bases left in between. CDR3 length: 13 residues. For this clone: The sample carries other DNA sequences with the same CDR3.

The specimen was naive CD8+ T cells sorted from blood. The chain carries TRBV28 and TRBJ2-7, with D possibly TRBD2 on 5 matching bases. The TCR originated in a man younger than 35 in good health. CDR3 sequence reads: CASSLDRGYEQYF. CDR3 nucleotides: TGTGCCAGCAGTTTAGACCGGGGATACGAGCAGTACTTC.